Presented here are 30 T cell receptor beta chains from one specimen sequenced in a study of T cell repertoires in ileal Crohn's disease. Documented time point: neoterminal ileum biopsy at postoperative endoscopy, about 6 months after surgery. Assay: immunoSEQ multiplex PCR; the TCRdb copy retains only in-frame clones and omits some. The sample holds 7,400 or so clones; roughly four fifths are singletons and the top ten take under 7.5%. Sequencing input: ileal tissue. The receptors were sampled from an adult with Crohn's disease.

This clone was observed a few times. This chain joins TRBV7-9 and TRBJ1-1; maybe TRBD1 (6 bases). Germline loops: CDR1 SEHNR, CDR2 FQNEAQ (reference sequence). Trimming removed 4 bases from V and 11 bases from J, with 14 bases in between. CDR3 length: 12 residues. CDR3 protein: CASSWDNTGAFF. CDR3 nucleotides: TGTGCCAGCAGCTGGGACAACACGGGGGCTTTCTTT.

The chain employs TRBV5-1 and TRBJ1-3; maybe TRBD1 (6 bases). The CDR3 consists of 15 residues. Between the trimmed V and J ends, which lost 1 base and 3 bases, there was a span of 11 bases. The V gene's germline CDR1 is SGHRS and CDR2 YFSETQ. CDR3 residues: CASSLPQGSGNTIYF. The CDR3 region has the DNA TGCGCCAGCAGCTTGCCACAGGGAAGTGGAAACACCATATATTTT.

As for this clone: Sequence at one end of the junction differs from germline and may be a read error. J is TRBJ2-7 and V is TRBV2, with D possibly being TRBD2 (5 bases). Looked up from germline, CDR1 is SNHLY and CDR2 is FYNNEI. This CDR3 is 13 amino acids long. The CDR3 reads CASSEERGLCFGF. The CDR3, as DNA: TGTGCCAGCAGTGAAGAAAGAGGGCTTTGTTTTGGCTTC.

This chain joins TRBV28 and TRBJ2-7; D is perhaps TRBD1 (5 bases). Trimming removed 6 bases from V and 2 bases from J, with 17 bases in between. CDR1 is MDHEN, CDR2 SYDVKM, per germline. This CDR3 has 15 residues. This chain's CDR3 is CASRLLQAFPYEQYF. In DNA, the CDR3 is TGTGCCAGCAGATTACTACAGGCATTTCCCTACGAGCAGTACTTC.

The chain is built from TRBV19 and TRBJ1-2; TRBD1 matches 8 bases. The CDR3 contains 13 residues. Trimming removed 3 bases from V and 10 bases from J; junction bases left unmatched: 7. Germline CDR1 reads LNHDA; CDR2 reads SQIVND (reference sequence). Here the CDR3 reads CASSIPDRGVYTF. The CDR3 coding sequence is TGTGCCAGTAGTATTCCTGACAGGGGAGTCTACACCTTC. Full variable domain (outside the CDR3, taken from reference TRBV19 and TRBJ1-2): DGGITQSPKYLFRKEGQNVTLSCEQNLNHDAMYWYRQDPGQGLRLIYYSQIVNDFQKGDIAEGYSVSREKKESFPLTVTSAQKNPTAFYLCASSIPDRGVYTFGSGTRLTVV.

The chain combines TRBV9 with TRBJ1-2; the match to TRBD1 covers 10 bases. The germline V gene encodes CDR1 SGDLS and CDR2 YYNGEE. This CDR3 comprises 15 residues. The J segment lost 8 bases and the V segment lost 4 bases, leaving 11 bases of the junction unmatched. CDR3: CASSFPGTGVRGYTF. CDR3 nucleotide sequence: TGTGCCAGCAGCTTCCCCGGGACAGGGGTACGAGGCTACACCTTC.

This chain connects TRBV4-2 to TRBJ1-5; D possibly corresponds to TRBD1 (5 bases). In germline, CDR1 is LGHNA, CDR2 YNFKEQ. The CDR3 length is 11 residues. V was cut by 1 base and J by 13 bases, with 8 bases left in between. The CDR3 region is CASSQGGEQHF. CDR3 sequence (DNA): TGTGCCAGCAGCCAAGGGGGGGAACAGCATTTT.

V gene TRBV6-1 combines with J gene TRBJ1-6; 7 positions agree with TRBD1. This CDR3 has 14 amino acids. With V trimmed by 10 bases and J by 8 bases, 11 bases remained unmatched. The germline CDR1 and CDR2 sequences are MNHNS and SASEGT. For the CDR3, the DNA is TGTGCCAACGACCTCCACAGGGGCGATTCACCCCTCCACTTT. Protein: CANDLHRGDSPLHF.

This clone was observed once. This sequence joins TRBV6-5 and TRBJ1-5; the D gene is possibly TRBD1 (6 bases). CDR1 and CDR2 (germline): MNHEY, SVGAGI. V gave up 5 bases and J gave up 3 bases, with 14 bases separating them. CDR3 length equals 15 residues. The CDR3: CASSPTGTTNQPQHF. The DNA for the CDR3 is TGTGCCAGCAGTCCGACCGGGACAACCAATCAGCCCCAGCATTTT.

V usage is TRBV4-3 and J usage is TRBJ1-6; weak D call: TRBD1 (6 bases). Trimming removed 0 bases from V and 9 bases from J, with 12 bases in between. Germline V gives CDR1 LGHNA, CDR2 YSLEER. This CDR3 has 15 amino acids. CDR3 sequence reads: CASSQEYVGGSPLHF. The CDR3 nucleotides are TGCGCCAGCAGCCAAGAGTACGTAGGGGGTTCACCCCTCCACTTT.

The V call is TRBV4-2, the J call TRBJ2-2; a possible D gene is TRBD2 (6 bases). V gave up 4 bases and J gave up 5 bases, with 14 bases separating them. The CDR3 consists of 15 residues. Germline V gene lookup returns CDR1 LGHNA and CDR2 YNFKEQ. CDR3 in DNA: TGTGCCAGCAGCCCACTGGGGGGATCGACCGGGGAGCTGTTTTTT. Protein product: CASSPLGGSTGELFF.

The chain is built from TRBV18 and TRBJ2-7; 7 bases map to TRBD2. The ends lost 2 bases at V and 5 bases at J; junction bases unmatched: 0. Looked up from germline, CDR1 is KGHSH and CDR2 is LQKENI. The CDR3 is made up of 12 amino acids. The CDR3 sequence is CASSPGGDEQYF. The DNA for the CDR3 is TGTGCCAGCTCACCAGGGGGGGACGAGCAGTACTTC. The full variable domain, in which reference TRBV18 and TRBJ2-7 provide the parts outside the CDR3, is NAGVMQNPRHLVRRRGQEARLRCSPMKGHSHVYWYRQLPEEGLKFMVYLQKENIIDESGMPKERFSAEFPKEGPSILRIQQVVRGDSAAYFCASSPGGDEQYFGPGTRLTVT.

The gene calls are TRBV5-1 and TRBJ2-5; possible D gene TRBD1, 6 bases. The CDR3 extends over 14 amino acids. V was trimmed by 0 bases and J by 5 bases, leaving 11 bases between them. Germline CDR1 SGHRS, CDR2 YFSETQ. The CDR3 spells CASSLGGGAETQYF. The CDR3 DNA sequence: TGCGCCAGCAGCTTGGGAGGGGGTGCGGAGACCCAGTACTTC. The full variable domain, completed using reference TRBV5-1 and TRBJ2-5, is KAGVTQTPRYLIKTRGQQVTLSCSPISGHRSVSWYQQTPGQGLQFLFEYFSETQRNKGNFPGRFSGRQFSNSRSEMNVSTLELGDSALYLCASSLGGGAETQYFGPGTRLLVL.

The chain joins TRBV30 to TRBJ1-6; TRBD1 matches 8 bases. The J segment lost 9 bases and the V segment lost 8 bases, leaving 3 bases of the junction unmatched. Germline V lookup: CDR1 GTSNPN, CDR2 SVGIG (reference sequence). The CDR3 runs 11 residues. CDR3 coding DNA: TGTGCCCAGGGGGCGGGTTCACCCCTCCACTTT. Residues: CAQGAGSPLHF. Variable domain in full (rest from reference TRBV30 and TRBJ1-6): SQTIHQWPATLVQPVGSPLSLECTVEGTSNPNLYWYRQAAGRGLQLLFYSVGIGQISSEVPQNLSASRPQDRQFILSSKKLLLSDSGFYLCAQGAGSPLHFGNGTRLTVT.

V is TRBV6-1 and J is TRBJ2-7, with D possibly being TRBD1 (6 bases). Germline CDR1 is MNHNS and CDR2 is SASEGT. V lost 6 bases to trimming and J lost 4 bases, with 16 bases between them. The CDR3 is made up of 14 amino acids. The CDR3 loop reads CASSDVTGVYEQYF. CDR3 bases: TGTGCCAGCAGCGATGTGACAGGAGTATACGAGCAGTACTTC.

The chain links TRBV9 to TRBJ2-3; 14 bases line up with TRBD2. CDR1 SGDLS and CDR2 YYNGEE come from the germline V gene. With 4 bases clipped from V and 2 bases from J, the junction kept 6 bases outside the gene matches. There are 17 residues in the CDR3. Here the CDR3 DNA reads TGTGCCAGCAGCCCCGGGACTAGCGGGGGCCTCACAGATACGCAGTATTTT. This sequence encodes CASSPGTSGGLTDTQYF.

CDR3 region: CASSFSGGEQYF. CDR3 bases: TGTGCCAGTAGTTTTTCGGGGGGCGAGCAGTACTTC. This chain uses TRBV19 with TRBJ2-5; 7 nucleotides agree with TRBD2. The J call may be incorrect, as the DNA end agrees better with TRBJ2-7. This CDR3 has 12 amino acids. Germline assignment: CDR1 LNHDA and CDR2 SQIVND (reference sequence).

By sample fraction, this clone is large (0.1 to 1%). V and J are TRBV19 and TRBJ1-1; the D gene is possibly TRBD1 (5 bases). From germline, CDR1 is LNHDA and CDR2 SQIVND (reference sequence). V was clipped by 5 bases and J by 5 bases, with 15 bases between them. CDR3 length: 14 amino acids. CDR3: CASSVAGRGTEAFF. CDR3 in DNA: TGTGCCAGTAGTGTAGCAGGGCGGGGGACTGAAGCTTTCTTT.

This clone was seen a few times. The CDR3 nucleotides are TGTGCCAGCAGCCCGCAAGGGACAGGTGCGGAGCTGTTTTTT. Amino acids: CASSPQGTGAELFF. J is TRBJ2-2 and V is TRBV7-2; 8 nucleotides agree with TRBD1. The V gene's germline CDR1 is SGHTA and CDR2 FQGNSA. This CDR3 has 14 amino acids. J was trimmed by 10 bases and V by 5 bases; bases with no gene match: 9.

The CDR3 DNA reads TGCGCCAGCAGCCAGCGGGCCAGCATAAGCTATAACTATGGCTACACCTTC. The encoded protein is CASSQRASISYNYGYTF. The chain employs TRBV4-1 and TRBJ1-2; D unclear. The CDR3 contains 17 residues. The germline CDR1 and CDR2 sequences are MGHRA and YSYEKL. Deletions cut 3 bases from V and 1 base from J, with 18 bases between.

The J gene is TRBJ1-1, the V gene TRBV30; no reliable D call. CDR3 length equals 14 residues. Looked up from germline, CDR1 is GTSNPN and CDR2 is SVGIG (reference sequence). With 0 bases removed from V and 1 base from J, the gap between germline ends came to 9 bases. The DNA of the CDR3 is TGTGCCTGGAGTGTGTTCACACCGAACACTGAAGCTTTCTTT. It is translated as CAWSVFTPNTEAFF.

V and J are TRBV5-6 and TRBJ2-1; D perhaps matches TRBD1 (5 bases). Germline values: CDR1 SGHDT, CDR2 YYEEEE. Between the trimmed V and J ends, which lost 6 bases and 0 bases, there was a span of 16 bases. The CDR3 totals 16 residues. The CDR3 coding sequence is TGTGCCAGCATCTCAATCCAGGGAAGCTCCTACAATGAGCAGTTCTTC. Amino acids: CASISIQGSSYNEQFF.

This clone appeared a few times. The rearrangement uses TRBV30 and TRBJ1-5; possibly TRBD1 for D (6 bases). The V gene lost 1 base and the J gene lost 7 bases, with 11 bases spanning the gap. Per the germline V gene, CDR1 is GTSNPN and CDR2 is SVGIG (reference sequence). The length of the CDR3 is 13 residues. This CDR3 reads CAWSGKGGQPQHF. The CDR3 DNA reads as TGTGCCTGGAGTGGGAAGGGGGGGCAGCCCCAGCATTTT.

This CDR3 is CASSLPPDRGWTEAFF. The CDR3 DNA follows: TGTGCCAGCAGTTTACCCCCCGACAGGGGATGGACTGAAGCTTTCTTT. This rearrangement joins TRBV28 to TRBJ1-1; TRBD1 matches 8 bases. J lost 5 bases, V lost 2 bases, and 10 bases had no gene match. This CDR3 is 16 amino acids long. The germline V gene encodes CDR1 MDHEN and CDR2 SYDVKM. The whole variable domain, remainder taken from reference TRBV28 and TRBJ1-1, is DVKVTQSSRYLVKRTGEKVFLECVQDMDHENMFWYRQDPGLGLRLIYFSYDVKMKEKGDIPEGYSVSREKKERFSLILESASTNQTSMYLCASSLPPDRGWTEAFFGQGTRLTVV.

The rearrangement uses TRBV7-9 and TRBJ1-2; no clear D. Between the trimmed V and J ends, which lost 7 bases and 6 bases, there was a span of 21 bases. CDR3 size: 15 residues. Germline CDR1 reads SEHNR; CDR2 reads FQNEAQ (reference sequence). CDR3 amino acids: CASTPPRGKLNGYTF. CDR3 DNA sequence: TGTGCCAGCACCCCTCCCCGGGGAAAGCTCAATGGCTACACCTTC. The variable domain in full, with the rest retrieved from reference TRBV7-9 and TRBJ1-2, is DTGVSQNPRHKITKRGQNVTFRCDPISEHNRLYWYRQTLGQGPEFLTYFQNEAQLEKSRLLSDRFSAERPKGSFSTLEIQRTEQGDSAMYLCASTPPRGKLNGYTFGSGTRLTVV.

This chain's CDR3 is CASSLRGGGNEQFF. For the CDR3, the DNA is TGTGCCAGCAGCTTGCGGGGGGGCGGGAATGAGCAGTTCTTC. The chain combines TRBV5-6 with TRBJ2-1; 8 bases align to TRBD2. The CDR3 is 14 amino acids. The V gene's germline CDR1 is SGHDT and CDR2 YYEEEE. Trimming cost V 1 base and J 7 bases; bases outside gene matches: 4.

This sequence joins TRBV5-1 and TRBJ1-3; 7 bases line up with TRBD1. Germline V gene data show CDR1 as SGHRS and CDR2 as YFSETQ. V lost 4 bases and J lost 4; bases outside the gene matches: 8. This CDR3 comprises 15 residues. The CDR3 reads CASSPNTGAGNTIYF. CDR3 DNA sequence: TGCGCCAGCAGCCCGAATACAGGGGCCGGAAACACCATATATTTT.

The V gene is TRBV7-2, the J gene TRBJ2-7, with 7 bases fitting TRBD1. The trim removed 6 bases at V and 2 bases at J, leaving 13 bases unmatched. This CDR3 is built from 16 residues. Germline CDR1 is SGHTA and CDR2 is FQGNSA. CDR3 protein: CASSSPLTGSAYEQYF. The CDR3 DNA is TGTGCCAGCAGTTCACCTCTGACAGGGTCAGCCTACGAGCAGTACTTC.

This chain joins TRBV28 and TRBJ1-5; D gene unclear. Germline V CDR1 and CDR2: MDHEN, SYDVKM. The CDR3 has 13 residues. V was shortened by 8 bases and J by 2 bases, with 10 bases between the two germline ends. The CDR3 region is CASQVPGNQPQHF. In DNA form, the CDR3 reads TGTGCCAGCCAGGTACCAGGCAATCAGCCCCAGCATTTT.

The CDR3 nucleotides are TGTGCCAGTAGGACAGGGTACAGCACCGGGGAGCTGTTTTTT. This codes for CASRTGYSTGELFF. V usage is TRBV19 and J usage is TRBJ2-2, with 7 nucleotides matching TRBD1. In germline, CDR1 is LNHDA, CDR2 SQIVND (reference sequence). This CDR3 region has 14 residues. Losses at the gene ends were 6 bases for V and 4 bases for J; bases not matched to a gene: 5.